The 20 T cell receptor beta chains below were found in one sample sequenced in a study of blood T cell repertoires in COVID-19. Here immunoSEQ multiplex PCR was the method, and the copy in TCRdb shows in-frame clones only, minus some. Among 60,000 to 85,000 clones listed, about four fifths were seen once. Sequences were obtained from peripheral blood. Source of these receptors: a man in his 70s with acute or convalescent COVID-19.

The CDR3 is CASSFQGAMEKLFF. CDR3 nucleotide sequence: TGTGCCAGCAGTTTCCAGGGGGCAATGGAAAAACTGTTTTTT. The V call is TRBV6-5, the J call TRBJ1-4; 8 bases match TRBD1. The germline V gene has CDR1 MNHEY and CDR2 SVGAGI. The CDR3 totals 14 residues. The V gene end was trimmed by 4 bases and the J gene end by 8 bases; junction bases not matched to a gene: 6.

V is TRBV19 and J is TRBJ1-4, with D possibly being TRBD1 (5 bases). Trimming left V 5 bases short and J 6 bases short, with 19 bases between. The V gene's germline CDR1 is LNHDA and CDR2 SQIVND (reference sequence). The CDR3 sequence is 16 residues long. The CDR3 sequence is CASSLGIGARDEKLFF. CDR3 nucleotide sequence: TGTGCCAGTAGTCTAGGGATTGGGGCTCGGGATGAAAAACTGTTTTTT.

The CDR3 loop reads CASARLLAGVQETQYF. CDR3 nucleotide sequence: TGTGCCAGCGCCCGATTACTAGCGGGAGTACAGGAGACCCAGTACTTC. This sequence joins TRBV19 and TRBJ2-5; 11 nucleotides line up with TRBD2. This CDR3 region has 16 residues. V was clipped by 9 bases and J by 5 bases; unmatched bases: 14. Germline V gene sequence: CDR1 LNHDA, CDR2 SQIVND (reference sequence).

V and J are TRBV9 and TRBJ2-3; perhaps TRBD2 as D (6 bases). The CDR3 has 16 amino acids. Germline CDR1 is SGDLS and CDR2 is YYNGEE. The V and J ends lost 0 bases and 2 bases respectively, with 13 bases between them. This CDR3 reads CASSVEVSGATDTQYF. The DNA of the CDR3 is TGTGCCAGCAGCGTAGAGGTTAGCGGAGCCACAGATACGCAGTATTTT.

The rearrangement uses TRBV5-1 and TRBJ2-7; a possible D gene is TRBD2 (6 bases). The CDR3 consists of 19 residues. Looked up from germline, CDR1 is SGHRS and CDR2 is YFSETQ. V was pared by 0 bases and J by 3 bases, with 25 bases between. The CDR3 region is CASSLVDPGGEHLFYEQYF. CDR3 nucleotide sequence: TGCGCCAGCAGCTTGGTCGACCCCGGCGGGGAACACCTCTTCTACGAGCAGTACTTC.

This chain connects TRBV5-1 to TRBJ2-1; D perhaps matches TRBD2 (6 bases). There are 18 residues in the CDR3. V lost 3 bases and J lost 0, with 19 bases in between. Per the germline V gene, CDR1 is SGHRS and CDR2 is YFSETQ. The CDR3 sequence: CASSSGTSLSRSYNEQFF. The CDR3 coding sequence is TGCGCCAGCAGCTCCGGGACTTCCCTTTCCCGCTCCTACAATGAGCAGTTCTTC.

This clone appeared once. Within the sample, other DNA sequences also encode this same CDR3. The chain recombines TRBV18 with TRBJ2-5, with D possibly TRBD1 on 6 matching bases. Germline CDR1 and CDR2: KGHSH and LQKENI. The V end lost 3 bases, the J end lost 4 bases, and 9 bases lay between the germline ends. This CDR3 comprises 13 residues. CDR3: CASSPGQPETQYF. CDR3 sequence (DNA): TGTGCCAGCTCACCTGGACAGCCAGAGACCCAGTACTTC.

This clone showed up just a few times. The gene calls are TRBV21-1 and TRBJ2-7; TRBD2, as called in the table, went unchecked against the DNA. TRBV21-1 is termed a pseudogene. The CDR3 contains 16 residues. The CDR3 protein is CASSKDSGRLEWEQYF. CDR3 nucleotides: TGTGCCAGCAGCAAAGATAGCGGGAGGCTCGAGTGGGAGCAGTACTTC.

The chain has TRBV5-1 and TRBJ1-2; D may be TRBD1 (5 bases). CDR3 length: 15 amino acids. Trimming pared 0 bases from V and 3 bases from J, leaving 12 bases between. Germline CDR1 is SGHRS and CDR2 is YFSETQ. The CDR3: CASSLDPGTHYGYTF. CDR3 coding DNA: TGCGCCAGCAGCTTGGATCCGGGGACTCACTATGGCTACACCTTC.

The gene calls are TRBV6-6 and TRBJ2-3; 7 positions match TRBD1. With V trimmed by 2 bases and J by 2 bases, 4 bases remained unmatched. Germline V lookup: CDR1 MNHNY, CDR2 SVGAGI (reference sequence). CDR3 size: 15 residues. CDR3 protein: CASSYKTGTTDTQYF. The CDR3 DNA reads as TGTGCCAGCAGTTACAAGACAGGGACCACAGATACGCAGTATTTT.

The CDR3 protein is CASSPTGQPTEAFF. Written as DNA, the CDR3 is TGTGCCAGCTCACCAACCGGACAGCCCACTGAAGCTTTCTTT. This chain joins TRBV18 and TRBJ1-1, with TRBD1 as a possible D gene (6 bases). CDR1 KGHSH and CDR2 LQKENI come from the germline V gene. The CDR3 length is 14 residues. Trimming cost V 2 bases and J 4 bases, with 11 bases left between them.

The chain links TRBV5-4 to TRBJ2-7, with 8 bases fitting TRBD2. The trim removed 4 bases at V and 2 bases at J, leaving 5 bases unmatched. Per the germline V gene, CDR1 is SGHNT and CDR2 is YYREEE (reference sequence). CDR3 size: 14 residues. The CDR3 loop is CASSPGGVPYEQYF. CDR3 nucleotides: TGTGCCAGCAGCCCCGGGGGGGTTCCCTACGAGCAGTACTTC.

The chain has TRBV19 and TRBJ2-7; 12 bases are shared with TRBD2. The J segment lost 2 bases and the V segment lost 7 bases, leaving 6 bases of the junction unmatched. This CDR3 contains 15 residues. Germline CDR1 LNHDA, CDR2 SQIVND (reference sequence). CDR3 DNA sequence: TGTGCCAGTACTAGGACTAGCGGGACCCCCTACGAGCAGTACTTC. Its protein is CASTRTSGTPYEQYF. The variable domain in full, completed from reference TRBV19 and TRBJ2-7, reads DGGITQSPKYLFRKEGQNVTLSCEQNLNHDAMYWYRQDPGQGLRLIYYSQIVNDFQKGDIAEGYSVSREKKESFPLTVTSAQKNPTAFYLCASTRTSGTPYEQYFGPGTRLTVT.

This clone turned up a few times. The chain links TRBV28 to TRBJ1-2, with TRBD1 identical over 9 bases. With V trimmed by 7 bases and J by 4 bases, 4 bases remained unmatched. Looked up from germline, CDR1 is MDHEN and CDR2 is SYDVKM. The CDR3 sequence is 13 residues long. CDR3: CASTPGQGYGYTF. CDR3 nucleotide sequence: TGTGCCAGCACCCCGGGACAGGGCTATGGCTACACCTTC.

The CDR3 sequence is CASSLQGGPNEQYF. The CDR3 nucleotides are TGCGCCAGCAGCTTGCAAGGGGGCCCGAACGAGCAGTACTTC. The J gene is TRBJ2-7, the V gene TRBV5-1; TRBD1 matches at 7 bases. The CDR3 runs to 14 residues. CDR1 is SGHRS and CDR2 is YFSETQ in the germline V gene. After removal of 1 base from V and 5 bases from J, the junction contained 6 bases not matched to a gene.

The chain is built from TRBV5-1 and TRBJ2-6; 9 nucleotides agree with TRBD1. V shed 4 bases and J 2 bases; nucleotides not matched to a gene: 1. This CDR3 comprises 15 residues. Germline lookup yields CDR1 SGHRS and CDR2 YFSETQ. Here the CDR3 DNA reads TGCGCCAGCAGCAGGGACAGGGCTGGGGCCAACGTCCTGACTTTC. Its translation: CASSRDRAGANVLTF.

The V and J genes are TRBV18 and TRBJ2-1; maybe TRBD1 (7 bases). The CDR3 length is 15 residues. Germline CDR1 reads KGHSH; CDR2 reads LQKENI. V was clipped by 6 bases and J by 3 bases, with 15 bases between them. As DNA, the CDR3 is TGTGCCAGCTCGCCCCAGGGGGGCAACTACAATGAGCAGTTCTTC. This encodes CASSPQGGNYNEQFF.

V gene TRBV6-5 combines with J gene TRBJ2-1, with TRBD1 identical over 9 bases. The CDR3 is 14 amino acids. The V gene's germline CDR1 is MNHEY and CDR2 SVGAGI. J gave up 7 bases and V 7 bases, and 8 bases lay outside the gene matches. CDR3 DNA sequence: TGTGCCAGCAACGGACAGGGGCGGTGGAATGAGCAGTTCTTC. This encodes CASNGQGRWNEQFF.

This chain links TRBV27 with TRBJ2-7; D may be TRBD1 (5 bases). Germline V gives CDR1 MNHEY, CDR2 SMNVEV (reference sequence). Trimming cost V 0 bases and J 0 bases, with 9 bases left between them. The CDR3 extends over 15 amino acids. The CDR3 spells CASSLSLQGSYEQYF. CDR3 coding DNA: TGTGCCAGCAGTTTATCCCTTCAGGGCTCCTACGAGCAGTACTTC.

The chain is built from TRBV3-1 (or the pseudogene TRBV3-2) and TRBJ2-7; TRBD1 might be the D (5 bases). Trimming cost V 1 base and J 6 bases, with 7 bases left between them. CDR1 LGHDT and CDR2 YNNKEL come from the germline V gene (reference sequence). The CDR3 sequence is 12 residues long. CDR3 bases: TGTGCCAGCAGCCAAGTAGGGGCCGAGCAGTACTTC. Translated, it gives CASSQVGAEQYF.